What follows describes a single TCR beta chain. This record comes from a study of T cells after somatic rescue of genetic block. The length of the CDR3 is 13 residues. Germline V gives CDR1 MNHNY, CDR2 SVGAGI (reference sequence). V lost 6 bases and J 0 bases, leaving 5 bases between the germline ends. Sequencing was performed with immunoSEQ multiplex PCR; in TCRdb, only in-frame clones are kept and a portion is missing. The sample has 70,000 to 95,000 clones, around 89% seen once. The chain links TRBV6-6 to TRBJ2-2; D unresolved. This receptor was taken from a woman between 18 and 30 years old. The sequencing input was peripheral blood mononuclear cells (PBMCs). The DNA of the CDR3 is TGTGCCAGCAGAACGTCGAACACCGGGGAGCTGTTTTTT. Its translation is CASRTSNTGELFF.